Sequencing of this T cell receptor beta chain was carried out in a study of CD8 T cells in Susac syndrome. General study results and limits: As acknowledged by the study, its TCR sequencing and HLA analysis included a relatively small number of individuals.

Reverse transcription of about 0.45 to 1 ug RNA used random hexamers. TCRdb re-called the immunoSEQ multiplex PCR reads through MiXCR, storing one row per CDR3 protein. Found here are 150,000 to 200,000 distinct CDR3 sequences, about 93% of them singletons; the top ten hold over 0.12%. Sequencing of TCR beta covered CD8+ and CD4+ T cells obtained from blood. Deletions cut 5 bases from V and 7 bases from J, with 15 bases between. The CDR3 runs to 12 residues. CDR1 is GTSNPN, CDR2 SVGIG, per germline (reference sequence). Concerning this clonotype: What it recognizes is unknown.

The sequence was collected from a human donor in good health. The chain recombines TRBV30 with TRBJ2-7; D might be TRBD1 (6 bases). Sequenced input: CD4+ T cells from PBMCs. CDR3 region: CAWLQGPGEQYF. The CDR3 DNA sequence: TGTGCCTGGCTACAGGGACCTGGAGAGCAGTACTTC.